These 21 T cell receptor beta chains were all obtained from the same sample, sequenced in a study of cytomegalovirus exposure and HLA in healthy donors. Vbeta (60) and Jbeta (13) primers were used in the PCR. Assay used: immunoSEQ multiplex PCR; TCRdb lists only in-frame clones, some missing. The sample includes around 180,000 clones, about 90% of them seen just once. The sample was PBMCs. All receptors come from a girl under three years old in good health and CMV-seronegative.

The chain employs TRBV18 and TRBJ2-1; 10 bases line up with TRBD1. CDR3 length: 17 residues. J gave up 7 bases and V 2 bases, and 11 bases lay outside the gene matches. The germline gives CDR1 KGHSH, CDR2 LQKENI. The CDR3 DNA reads TGTGCCAGCTCACCAAGACAGGGGGCTAATGCTGGGAATGAGCAGTTCTTC. Translated, it gives CASSPRQGANAGNEQFF.

The chain carries TRBV21-1 and TRBJ1-2. TRBV21-1 represents a pseudogene. The CDR3 spans 12 residues. The CDR3 DNA reads as TGTGCCAGCAGCAAAGGTGCGGGTGGCTACACCTTC. Protein product: CASSKGAGGYTF.

The chain couples TRBV6-1 to TRBJ2-3, with D uncertain. Trimming left V 1 base short and J 3 bases short, with 5 bases between. Germline V gene sequence: CDR1 MNHNS, CDR2 SASEGT. CDR3 length: 13 residues. CDR3 sequence (DNA): TGTGCCAGCAGTGAAGTCGCGACAGATACGCAGTATTTT. Its protein product is CASSEVATDTQYF.

V and J are TRBV30 and TRBJ1-6; D might be TRBD1 (5 bases). The V gene's germline CDR1 is GTSNPN and CDR2 SVGIG (reference sequence). Between the trimmed V and J ends, which lost 2 bases and 10 bases, there was a span of 15 bases. The CDR3 sequence is 14 residues long. Written as DNA, the CDR3 is TGTGCCTGGAGTAGAAGGCAGGGTAAATCACCCCTCCACTTT. Protein sequence: CAWSRRQGKSPLHF.

V usage is TRBV25-1 and J usage is TRBJ2-5; the match to TRBD2 covers 7 bases. The germline V gene encodes CDR1 MGHDK and CDR2 SYGVNS. With V trimmed by 4 bases and J by 2 bases, 4 bases remained unmatched. This CDR3 comprises 14 residues. CDR3 coding DNA: TGTGCCAGCAGTGGGGGAGGGGAACAAGAGACCCAGTACTTC. Protein product: CASSGGGEQETQYF.

This chain connects TRBV4-1 to TRBJ1-1; D gene uncertain. Germline V gene lookup returns CDR1 MGHRA and CDR2 YSYEKL. V lost 5 bases, J lost 2 bases, and 12 bases lay in between. There are 14 residues in the CDR3. In nucleotides, the CDR3 is TGCGCCAGCAGCGACCTGAACAGAAACACTGAAGCTTTCTTT. This codes for CASSDLNRNTEAFF.

This rearrangement joins TRBV4-1 to TRBJ2-1, with TRBD2 matching over 12 bases. Looked up from germline, CDR1 is MGHRA and CDR2 is YSYEKL. There are 15 residues in the CDR3. V shed 2 bases and J 10 bases; nucleotides not matched to a gene: 6. In nucleotides, the CDR3 is TGCGCCAGCAGCCAACCTAGCGGGAGGGTCCCCGAGCAGTTCTTC. Residues: CASSQPSGRVPEQFF.

The rearrangement uses TRBV10-3 and TRBJ1-1; TRBD1 matches 7 bases. CDR1 and CDR2 (germline): ENHRY, SYGVKD. The length of the CDR3 is 14 residues. V lost 6 bases to trimming and J lost 4 bases; unmatched junction nucleotides: 8. The CDR3 DNA reads TGTGCCATCAGGGCGACAGGGCGGGGCACTGAAGCTTTCTTT. It yields the protein CAIRATGRGTEAFF.

The chain links TRBV10-3 to TRBJ1-2; 10 bases fit TRBD1. The CDR3 has 13 amino acids. The V gene end was trimmed by 4 bases and the J gene end by 8 bases; junction bases not matched to a gene: 4. Germline CDR1 is ENHRY and CDR2 is SYGVKD. CDR3 region: CAISGDRGPGYTF. The DNA for the CDR3 is TGTGCCATCAGTGGGGACAGGGGCCCAGGCTACACCTTC.

The V gene is TRBV5-1, the J gene TRBJ2-3, with 16 bases lining up with TRBD2. The CDR3 spans 19 residues. After removal of 4 bases from V and 6 bases from J, the junction contained 14 bases not matched to a gene. Germline V gene sequence: CDR1 SGHRS, CDR2 YFSETQ. CDR3 protein: CASSPRGTSGGVGPDTQYF. The CDR3 DNA reads as TGCGCCAGCAGCCCTCGGGGGACTAGCGGGGGGGTGGGCCCGGATACGCAGTATTTT.

The chain couples TRBV7-9 to TRBJ2-1; 9 nucleotides agree with TRBD1. The CDR3 runs to 16 residues. Trimming cost V 5 bases and J 5 bases; bases outside gene matches: 10. Germline CDR1 is SEHNR and CDR2 is FQNEAQ (reference sequence). CDR3 nucleotides: TGTGCCAGCAGCACCGGGGACAGGGTACTCCACAATGAGCAGTTCTTC. Its translation: CASSTGDRVLHNEQFF.

The V and J genes are TRBV10-1 and TRBJ2-3, with a weak D call TRBD2 (5 bases). CDR3 length: 13 amino acids. Germline assignment: CDR1 WNHNN and CDR2 SYGVQD (reference sequence). The V end was cut by 5 bases, the J end by 4 bases, with 10 bases between. The CDR3: CASSLGNPDTQYF. The CDR3 nucleotides are TGCGCCAGCAGTCTCGGGAACCCAGATACGCAGTATTTT.

Details on this clone: The junction departs from the called germline gene at one end, perhaps through a read error. The chain combines TRBV29-1 with TRBJ2-1, with a tentative D call TRBD2 (6 bases). Per the germline V gene, CDR1 is SQVTM and CDR2 is ANQGSEA. CDR3 size: 15 residues. CDR3 nucleotide sequence: TGCAGCGTCGAAGGGGACTCGGTGGGGTACAATGAGCAGTTCTTC. It yields the protein CSVEGDSVGYNEQFF.

The chain links TRBV4-1 to TRBJ2-3, with no clear D. Germline V lookup: CDR1 MGHRA, CDR2 YSYEKL. The length of the CDR3 is 14 residues. The ends were cut back, 3 bases at V and 3 bases at J, with 10 bases in the middle. The CDR3 DNA sequence: TGCGCCAGCAGCCAGCCCCTCCAGACAGATACGCAGTATTTT. This codes for CASSQPLQTDTQYF.

Of note for this clone: Other DNA sequences from this sample encode an identical CDR3 as well. The rearrangement links TRBV7-9 to TRBJ2-7; D may be TRBD2 (5 bases). Germline V gene sequence: CDR1 SEHNR, CDR2 FQNEAQ (reference sequence). CDR3 length: 14 amino acids. V was pared by 3 bases and J by 1 base, with 10 bases between. The CDR3 sequence: CASSFGRGSYEQYF. CDR3 bases: TGTGCCAGCAGCTTCGGGCGAGGGTCCTACGAGCAGTACTTC.

This chain connects TRBV6-1 to TRBJ1-1; TRBD1 might be the D (5 bases). The CDR3 spans 12 residues. Germline CDR1 MNHNS, CDR2 SASEGT. V gave up 10 bases and J gave up 8 bases, with 17 bases separating them. The CDR3 here is CATRGGRAEAFF. DNA of the CDR3: TGTGCCACCCGGGGGGGGAGAGCGGAAGCTTTCTTT.

The V gene is TRBV7-6, the J gene TRBJ1-4, with D unresolved. The V gene lost 3 bases and the J gene lost 7 bases, with 15 bases spanning the gap. Germline values: CDR1 SGHVS, CDR2 FNYEAQ. This CDR3 spans 15 amino acids. The CDR3 here is CASSLMRVSGEKLFF. As DNA, the CDR3 is TGTGCCAGCAGCTTGATGCGCGTTAGTGGTGAAAAACTGTTTTTT.

V gene TRBV19 combines with J gene TRBJ1-2, with a tentative D call TRBD1 (5 bases). CDR3 size: 14 residues. Trimming took 1 base from V and 1 from J, leaving 7 bases between them. Germline loops: CDR1 LNHDA, CDR2 SQIVND (reference sequence). This CDR3 reads CASSIGGLNYGYTF. The CDR3 coding sequence is TGTGCCAGTAGTATAGGGGGCCTTAACTATGGCTACACCTTC.

The V and J genes are TRBV7-8 and TRBJ2-5; perhaps TRBD1 as D (5 bases). Germline V gene lookup returns CDR1 SGHVS and CDR2 FQNEAQ. V dropped 8 bases and J dropped 5 bases, with 18 bases sitting between them. This CDR3 region has 14 residues. The CDR3, as DNA: TGTGCCAGCGCCGGGTCAGGGCGGTTGGAGACCCAGTACTTC. Amino acid sequence: CASAGSGRLETQYF.

In its sample, this clone was seen once. V is TRBV5-4 and J is TRBJ2-7, with no clear D. Germline V gene sequence: CDR1 SGHNT, CDR2 YYREEE (reference sequence). The V end lost 4 bases, the J end lost 2 bases, and 16 bases lay between the germline ends. CDR3 length: 15 amino acids. The CDR3 coding sequence is TGTGCCAGCAGCCAGAGCGACCCCCGGACCTACGAGCAGTACTTC. Its translation is CASSQSDPRTYEQYF.

V is TRBV7-2 and J is TRBJ2-3; D is possibly TRBD1 (5 bases). The CDR3 extends over 13 amino acids. The germline V and J ends were trimmed by 5 bases and 4 bases, with 10 bases remaining between them. Germline-derived CDR1 and CDR2 are SGHTA and FQGNSA. DNA of the CDR3: TGTGCCAGCAGCAAAGGGGTCGCAGATACGCAGTATTTT. Translated, it gives CASSKGVADTQYF.